The rows below give T cell receptor beta chains drawn from one sample of a study of T cell repertoires in cytomegalovirus infection. In TCRdb, the reads were re-called with MiXCR into one record per CDR3 protein. The sample contains about 680,000 distinct CDR3 sequences, 20% to 25% of which appear only once. The sample was CD8+ T cells from PBMCs. These receptors originate from a human donor in good health (CMV status not recorded). Some clones in this sample may be carry-over from other donors' samples. Both conserved end residues are part of each CDR3. A D gene is named only where the DNA matches it firmly. Some rows have no size entry. The others give once, few or many, or a class for an expanded clone.

v_gene	j_gene	len	d_gene	abundance	CDR3nt	CDR3aa
TRBV15	TRBJ2-5	16	-	-	TGTGCCACCAGCAGACTCAGCTATCTCACCCAAGAGACCCAGTACTTC	CATSRLSYLTQETQYF
TRBV2	TRBJ1-4	15	-	few	TGTGCCAGCAGTGAAGTGACCCCGGGGGATGAAAAACTGTTTTTT	CASSEVTPGDEKLFF
TRBV6-8	TRBJ2-1	19	TRBD2	-	TGTGCCAGCAGTTACTCGAAGGCGGGGGGGAGACGGCCCTACAATGAGCAGTTCTTC	CASSYSKAGGRRPYNEQFF
TRBV7-9	TRBJ2-3	17	-	-	TGTGCCAGGAGCTCAATCCGAAGGGGGTGGCCCCTAGATACGCAGTATTTT	CARSSIRRGWPLDTQYF
TRBV7-6	TRBJ2-7	12	TRBD1	-	TGTGCCAGCAGCCCAGACAGGGGCGAGCAGTACTTC	CASSPDRGEQYF
TRBV4-1	TRBJ2-5	16	TRBD2	few	TGCGCCAGCAGCCAAGGGATTAGCGGGGATGGAGAGACCCAGTACTTC	CASSQGISGDGETQYF
TRBV2	TRBJ2-5	14	-	few	TGTGCCAGCACCGAATGGGGGGGGCGAGAGACCCAGTACTTC	CASTEWGGRETQYF
TRBV4-3	TRBJ2-5	13	-	-	TGCGCCAGCAGCCAAGGGATCCAAGAGACCCAGTACTTC	CASSQGIQETQYF
TRBV4-1	TRBJ2-3	13	-	many	TGCGCCAGCAGCCAAACTCTCACAGATACGCAGTATTTT	CASSQTLTDTQYF
TRBV20-1	TRBJ1-1	14	TRBD1	-	TGCAGTGCTAGGGGACAGGGGAGGAACACTGAAGCTTTCTTT	CSARGQGRNTEAFF
TRBV23-1	TRBJ2-1	10	-	once	TGCGCCAGCAGTCTCCAACCCGGGTTCTTC	CASSLQPGFF
TRBV20-1	TRBJ2-5	17	TRBD2	-	TGCAGTGTCTATGGACTAGCGGGGGAGGACAGGTGGGAGACCCAGTACTTC	CSVYGLAGEDRWETQYF
TRBV6-1	TRBJ1-5	14	-	few	TGTGCCAGCAGTTTCGACCCTTCGAATCAGCCCCAGCATTTT	CASSFDPSNQPQHF
TRBV27	TRBJ1-1	14	-	few	TGTGCCAGCAGCCCCCGGTCAGGAGTCACTGAAGCTTTCTTT	CASSPRSGVTEAFF
TRBV7-8	TRBJ2-2	14	TRBD1	many	TGTGCCAGCAGCTCGGGACAGGGGTCCGGGGAGCTGTTTTTT	CASSSGQGSGELFF
TRBV12-3/TRBV12-4	TRBJ2-2	16	-	-	TGTGCCAGCAGTACCCAGGGGGACTCCAACACCGGGGAGCTGTTTTTT	CASSTQGDSNTGELFF
TRBV20-1	TRBJ1-2	16	TRBD1	few	TGCAGTGCTAGAGATGGGACAGGGCTCGGGCAGTTTGGCTACACCTTC	CSARDGTGLGQFGYTF